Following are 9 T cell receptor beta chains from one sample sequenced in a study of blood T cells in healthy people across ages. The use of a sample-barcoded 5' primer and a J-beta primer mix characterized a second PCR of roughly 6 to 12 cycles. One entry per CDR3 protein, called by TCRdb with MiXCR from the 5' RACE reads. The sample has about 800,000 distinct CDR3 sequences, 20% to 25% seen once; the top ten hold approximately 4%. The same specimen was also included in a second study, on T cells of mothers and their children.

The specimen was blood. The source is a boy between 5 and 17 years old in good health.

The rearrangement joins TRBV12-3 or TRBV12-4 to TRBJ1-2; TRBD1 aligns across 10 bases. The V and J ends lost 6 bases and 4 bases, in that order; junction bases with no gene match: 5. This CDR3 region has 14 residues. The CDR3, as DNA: TGTGCCAGCAGGGGGACAGGGGACGCCTATGGCTACACCTTC. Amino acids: CASRGTGDAYGYTF.

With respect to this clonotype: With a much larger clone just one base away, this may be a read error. The CDR3 spells CASYFPGTSGGAWKYDEQFF. The CDR3 DNA follows: TGTGCCAGCTACTTCCCTGGGACTAGCGGGGGGGCCTGGAAATACGATGAGCAGTTCTTC. The V gene is TRBV14, the J gene TRBJ2-1; 16 bases are shared with TRBD2. J gave up 8 bases and V 8 bases, and 21 bases lay outside the gene matches. The CDR3 extends over 20 amino acids. In germline, CDR1 is SGHDN, CDR2 FVKESK. Supplemented by reference TRBV14 and TRBJ2-1, the full variable domain reads EAGVTQFPSHSVIEKGQTVTLRCDPISGHDNLYWYRRVMGKEIKFLLHFVKESKQDESGMPNNRFLAERTGGTYSTLKVQPAELEDSGVYFCASYFPGTSGGAWKYDEQFFGPGTRLTVL.

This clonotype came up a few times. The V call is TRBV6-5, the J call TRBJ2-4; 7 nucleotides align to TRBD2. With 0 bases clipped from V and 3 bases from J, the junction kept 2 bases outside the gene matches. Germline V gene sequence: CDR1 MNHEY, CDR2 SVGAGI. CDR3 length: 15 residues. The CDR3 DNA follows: TGTGCCAGCAGTTACTCTGCGGGAGTCAAAAACATTCAGTACTTC. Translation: CASSYSAGVKNIQYF.

This chain's CDR3 is CASSRRLAGGRYNEQFF. DNA for the CDR3: TGTGCCAGCAGCCGCCGACTAGCGGGGGGCAGATACAATGAGCAGTTCTTC. The J gene is TRBJ2-1, the V gene TRBV7-8; 13 bases map to TRBD2. This CDR3 is 17 amino acids long. J lost 4 bases, V lost 5 bases, and 8 bases had no gene match. Germline V gene lookup returns CDR1 SGHVS and CDR2 FQNEAQ.

In DNA, the CDR3 is TGTGCCAGCAGTGCAGGACAGGGGTTCCAAGAGACCCAGTACTTC. Translating gives CASSAGQGFQETQYF. V usage is TRBV27 and J usage is TRBJ2-5; TRBD1 matches 9 bases. The J segment lost 1 base and the V segment lost 5 bases, leaving 5 bases of the junction unmatched. This CDR3 comprises 15 residues. CDR1 is MNHEY and CDR2 is SMNVEV in the germline V gene (reference sequence).

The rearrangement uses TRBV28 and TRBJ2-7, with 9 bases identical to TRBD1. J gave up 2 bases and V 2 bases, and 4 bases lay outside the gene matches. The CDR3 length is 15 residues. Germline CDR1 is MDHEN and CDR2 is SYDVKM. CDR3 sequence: CASSLPGQGPYEQYF. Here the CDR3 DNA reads TGTGCCAGCAGTTTACCGGGACAGGGTCCCTACGAGCAGTACTTC.

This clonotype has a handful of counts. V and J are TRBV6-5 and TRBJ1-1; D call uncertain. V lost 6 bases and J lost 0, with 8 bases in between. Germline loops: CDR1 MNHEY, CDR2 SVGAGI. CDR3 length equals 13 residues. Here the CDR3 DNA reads TGTGCCAGCAGGGCTCCCGTGAACACTGAAGCTTTCTTT. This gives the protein CASRAPVNTEAFF.

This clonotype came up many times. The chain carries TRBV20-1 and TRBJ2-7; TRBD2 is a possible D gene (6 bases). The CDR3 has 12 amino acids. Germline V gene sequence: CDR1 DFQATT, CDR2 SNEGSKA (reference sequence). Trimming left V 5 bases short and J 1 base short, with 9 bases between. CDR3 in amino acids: CSAWAGSYEQYF. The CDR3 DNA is TGCAGTGCTTGGGCGGGGTCCTACGAGCAGTACTTC.

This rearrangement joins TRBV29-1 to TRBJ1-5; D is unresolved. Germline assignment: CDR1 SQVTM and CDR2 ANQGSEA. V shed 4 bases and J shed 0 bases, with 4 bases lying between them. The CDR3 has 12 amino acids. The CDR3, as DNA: TGCAGCGTTGGGGTTAGCAATCAGCCCCAGCATTTT. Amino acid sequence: CSVGVSNQPQHF.